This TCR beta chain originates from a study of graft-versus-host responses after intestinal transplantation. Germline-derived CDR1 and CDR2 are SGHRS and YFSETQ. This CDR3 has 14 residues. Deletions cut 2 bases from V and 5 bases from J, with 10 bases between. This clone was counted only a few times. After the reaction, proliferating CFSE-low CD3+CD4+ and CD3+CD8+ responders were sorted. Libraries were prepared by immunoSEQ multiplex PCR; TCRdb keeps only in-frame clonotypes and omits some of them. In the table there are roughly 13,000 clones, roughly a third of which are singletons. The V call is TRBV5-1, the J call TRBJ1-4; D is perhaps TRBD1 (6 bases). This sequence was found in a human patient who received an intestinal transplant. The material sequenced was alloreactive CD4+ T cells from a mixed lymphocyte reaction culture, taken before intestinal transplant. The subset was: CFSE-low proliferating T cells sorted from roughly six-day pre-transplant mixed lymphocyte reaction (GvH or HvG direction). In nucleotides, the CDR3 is TGCGCCAGCAGCTTATACGGGGGCAATGAAAAACTGTTTTTT. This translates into CASSLYGGNEKLFF.